The clone carrying this T cell receptor (beta chain) was picked up a small number of times. These data originate in a study of T-cell reconstitution after alpha-beta-depleted transplantation in children. Preparation of the TCRbeta library involved a method that used unique molecular identifiers. TCRdb passed the PCR reads through MiXCR, listing each CDR3 protein once. The table includes 360,000 or so distinct CDR3 sequences, over 20% detected once. Germline V gene sequence: CDR1 SGHKS, CDR2 YYEKEE (reference sequence). The CDR3 has 16 amino acids. V was trimmed by 4 bases and J by 3 bases, leaving 17 bases between them.

The genes are TRBV5-5 and TRBJ2-1; TRBD2 might be the D (6 bases). This clonotype was obtained from a human donor who donated a stem cell graft to a child with acute myeloid leukemia. Sequences were derived from PBMCs from the stem cell graft donor, sampled from the stem cell graft. Here the CDR3 reads CASSRLEGGGYNEQFF. The CDR3 region has the DNA TGTGCCAGCAGCAGATTGGAGGGAGGAGGCTACAATGAGCAGTTCTTC. Combining the CDR3 with reference TRBV5-5 and TRBJ2-1 gives the whole variable domain DAGVTQSPTHLIKTRGQQVTLRCSPISGHKSVSWYQQVLGQGPQFIFQYYEKEERGRGNFPDRFSARQFPNYSSELNVNALLLGDSALYLCASSRLEGGGYNEQFFGPGTRLTVL.